This T cell receptor (beta chain) originates from a study of T cells after yellow fever vaccination. Whole-study findings and limits: Clonotypes shared by both compartments, CD4 and CD8, made up a small share. Post-booster samples contained most primary-vaccination clones (nearly 98% CD4, about 90% CD8). FACS-sorted repertoires could contain abundant clonotypes contaminating from the bulk population. A weaker secondary response peaked on day 5, the primary on day 15.

There are 13 residues in the CDR3. Germline lookup yields CDR1 SQVTM and CDR2 ANQGSEA. Between the trimmed V and J ends, which lost 4 bases and 1 base, there was a span of 11 bases. Turning to this clonotype: Its antigen is not identified.

Each CDR3 protein gets one entry after TCRdb re-called the 5' RACE reads with MiXCR. The sample lists approximately 550,000 distinct CDR3 sequences; approximately 21% were seen once. The chain employs TRBV29-1 and TRBJ2-7, with D hard to call. The specimen was PBMCs, collected 15 days after the yellow fever booster vaccination. The clonotype originates from a man aged 25 to 40 who received the YFV17D yellow fever vaccine. The CDR3 nucleotides read TGCAGCGTTGCCCAGACATATTCCTACGAGCAGTACTTC. Its protein product is CSVAQTYSYEQYF.